This T cell receptor beta chain was obtained from a study of response to subunit inactivated influenza vaccine. In TCRdb, the RT-PCR reads were re-called with MiXCR into one record per CDR3 protein. In the table there are around 520,000 distinct CDR3 sequences, about 25% of which are singletons. V gave up 2 bases and J gave up 3 bases, with 11 bases separating them. This CDR3 region has 14 residues. Regarding this clonotype: The antigen remains unidentified.

Study-wide results and caveats: With each seasonal influenza vaccination, the authors suggested, few new T cells are recruited.

V is TRBV12-3 or TRBV12-4 and J is TRBJ2-7; D possibly matches TRBD1 or TRBD2 (5 bases each). This material consisted of CD4+ T cells sorted from PBMCs, taken around 5 days after vaccination. The TCR sequence derives from a man aged 50-60 years who received an inactivated influenza vaccine. The CDR3 bases are TGTGCCAGCAGTTTACCCGGGACGGTCTACGAGCAGTACTTC. It is translated as CASSLPGTVYEQYF.